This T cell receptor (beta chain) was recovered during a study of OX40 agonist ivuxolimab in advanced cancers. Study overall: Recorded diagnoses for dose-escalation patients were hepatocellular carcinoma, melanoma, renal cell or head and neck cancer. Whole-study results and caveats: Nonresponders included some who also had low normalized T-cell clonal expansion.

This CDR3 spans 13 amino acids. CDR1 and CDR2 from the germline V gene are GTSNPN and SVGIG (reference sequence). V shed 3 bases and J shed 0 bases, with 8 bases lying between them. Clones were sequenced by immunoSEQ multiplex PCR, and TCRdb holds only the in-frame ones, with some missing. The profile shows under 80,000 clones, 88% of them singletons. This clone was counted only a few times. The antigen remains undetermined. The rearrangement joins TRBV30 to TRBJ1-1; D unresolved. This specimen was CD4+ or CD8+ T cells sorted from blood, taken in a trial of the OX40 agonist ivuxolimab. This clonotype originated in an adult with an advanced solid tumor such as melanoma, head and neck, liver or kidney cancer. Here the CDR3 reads CAWSRELNTEAFF. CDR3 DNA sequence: TGTGCCTGGAGCCGAGAATTGAACACTGAAGCTTTCTTT.